The clone carrying this TCR beta chain was observed at least ten times. This sequence may be a read error, since a much larger clone differs from it by one base. TCRdb re-derived calls from the 5' RACE reads in MiXCR, one entry per CDR3 protein. The data contain 50,000 to 70,000 distinct CDR3 sequences, about 6% of them singletons. There are 14 residues in the CDR3. V was cut by 0 bases and J by 1 base, with 6 bases left in between. The germline V gene encodes CDR1 SGHTA and CDR2 FQGNSA. These data belong to a study of CD8 T cells in ankylosing spondylitis. The TCR sequence derives from a male donor with ankylosing spondylitis. The chain links TRBV7-2 to TRBJ1-1, with a weak D call TRBD1 (6 bases). Sequencing was done on a sample of synovial fluid, either unsorted or a sorted T cell fraction (not recorded which). The CDR3 coding sequence is TGTGCCAGCAGCTTAGCGGGACAGAACACTGAAGCTTTCTTT. This translates into CASSLAGQNTEAFF.